This T cell receptor beta chain was sequenced for a study of cytomegalovirus exposure and HLA in healthy donors. Study at large: Within an early data release were 80 million to 90 million unique TCRs drawn from HLA-typed donors.

About this clone: The antigen remains unidentified.

The CDR3 runs to 12 residues. Germline V lookup: CDR1 GTSNPN, CDR2 SVGIG (reference sequence). Trimming stripped 4 bases from V and 8 bases from J, with 11 bases between. Study-wide results and limits: Investigators reported over 150 TCR beta chains as tied to cytomegalovirus. Most TCR sequences were seen very rarely across donors, but some public TCRs occurred in many. Previous analysis showed most TCR beta V segments were productive about 87% or about 30% of the time.

The PCR ran on 60 Vbeta and 13 Jbeta primers. Repertoires were generated with immunoSEQ multiplex PCR, while TCRdb's copy carries only in-frame clones and drops some. The sample data list around 130,000 clones. This rearrangement joins TRBV30 to TRBJ1-4; tentatively, D is TRBD1 (5 bases). The sequence was obtained from a woman between 55 and 75 years old in good health and CMV-seronegative. The specimen sequenced was PBMCs. CDR3 coding DNA: TGTGCCTGGAAGGGGAACGGGGAAAAACTGTTTTTT. This sequence encodes CAWKGNGEKLFF.